This T cell receptor beta chain appears in the sequencing data of a study of human T cells and chemical hapten exposure. On the study more broadly: Small pooled library volume differences chiefly drove per-sample TCR yield variation.

As the library was built, unique molecular identifiers were attached to individual cDNA molecules. Original handling: Individual samples carried between 23,224 and 690,600 TCRs, with some 100,000 as the median. TCRdb ran MiXCR on the RACE reads and lists one entry per CDR3 protein. The V and J calls and clone size come from TCRdb's table, not from the authors' own analysis. The sample includes tens of thousands of distinct CDR3 sequences, about 10% of them seen just once. On this clonotype itself: The target antigen is unknown.

The CDR3 has 13 residues. Trimming removed 6 bases at V and 10 bases at J, with 13 bases between. Germline V gene data show CDR1 as ENHRY and CDR2 as SYGVKD. Time point defined: healthy volunteer bleed at 2 weeks. It was unfractionated whole blood from which total RNA was extracted. Study-level points and caveats: Unchanged with DPC sensitization were TCRs above 1 in 1000 frequency.

The specimen sequenced was whole blood. The chain combines TRBV10-3 with TRBJ1-6; perhaps TRBD1 as D (5 bases). The clonotype comes from a female donor in good health. Some clones in this sample may be carry-over from other donors' samples. CDR3 coding DNA: TGTGCCATCAGCGGGACTAACAACTCACCCCTCCACTTT. This gives the protein CAISGTNNSPLHF.